This T cell receptor beta chain was observed in a study of blood T cell repertoires in COVID-19. This CDR3 region has 16 residues. Germline CDR1 and CDR2: MNHEY and SVGEGT. The ends were cut back, 4 bases at V and 4 bases at J, with 17 bases in the middle. Authors' analysis steps: The authors estimated nucleated cell counts from reference gene primer amplification. Repertoires were generated with immunoSEQ multiplex PCR, while TCRdb's copy carries only in-frame clones and drops some. V, J and clone size were drawn from that table, and D and trimming were deduced from the DNA. The sample records 150,000 to 200,000 clones, around four fifths being singletons.

The sequencing input was peripheral blood. This clonotype was obtained from a woman aged 30 to 39 with acute or convalescent COVID-19. The chain is built from TRBV6-2 or TRBV6-3 and TRBJ2-1, with D uncertain. In DNA form, the CDR3 reads TGTGCCAGCAGTTGGTTCCCGTCAGGCCCATACAATGAGCAGTTCTTC. Translating it yields CASSWFPSGPYNEQFF.